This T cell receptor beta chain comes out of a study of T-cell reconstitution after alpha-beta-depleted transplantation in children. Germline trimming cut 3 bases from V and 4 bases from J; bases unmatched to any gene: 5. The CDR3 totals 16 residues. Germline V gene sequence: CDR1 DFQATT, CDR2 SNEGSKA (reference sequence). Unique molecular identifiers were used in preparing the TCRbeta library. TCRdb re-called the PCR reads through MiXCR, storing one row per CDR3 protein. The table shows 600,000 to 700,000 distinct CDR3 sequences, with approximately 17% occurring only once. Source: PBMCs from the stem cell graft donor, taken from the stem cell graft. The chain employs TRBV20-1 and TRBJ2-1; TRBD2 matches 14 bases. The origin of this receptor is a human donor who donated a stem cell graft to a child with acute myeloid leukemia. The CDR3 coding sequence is TGCAGTGCTAGCCGACTAGCGGGGGGGGTTTACAATGAGCAGTTCTTC. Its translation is CSASRLAGGVYNEQFF.